A selection of T cell receptor beta chains follows, all from one sample in a study of T-cell reconstitution after alpha-beta-depleted transplantation in children. TCRdb independently ran MiXCR on the PCR reads; one entry per CDR3 protein. The table includes almost 400,000 distinct CDR3 sequences, just over 20% detected once. Sequencing used PBMCs from the stem cell graft donor, obtained from the stem cell graft. These receptors were collected from a human donor who donated a stem cell graft to a child with acute myeloid leukemia. CDR3s include the opening cysteine and the closing phenylalanine or tryptophan. D genes are given only for firm matches. Rows may omit the clone size; those that give it use once, few, many or a size class.

V: TRBV4-3
J: TRBJ2-1
size: few
D: .
CDR3: CASSLEGRGQNEQFF
DNA: TGCGCCAGCAGCCTAGAGGGGAGGGGGCAGAATGAGCAGTTCTTC

V: TRBV27
J: TRBJ1-5
size: many
D: .
CDR3: CASSLSVPNQPQHF
DNA: TGTGCCAGCAGTTTATCGGTCCCCAATCAGCCCCAGCATTTT

V: TRBV10-3
J: TRBJ2-1
size: many
D: TRBD2
CDR3: CAISYRREASYNEQFF
DNA: TGTGCCATCAGTTACCGACGGGAGGCTTCGTACAATGAGCAGTTCTTC

V: TRBV7-2
J: TRBJ2-7
size: few
D: .
CDR3: CASSLDAGHDEQYF
DNA: TGTGCCAGCAGCTTAGACGCGGGGCACGACGAGCAGTACTTC

V: TRBV6-5
J: TRBJ2-1
size: few
D: .
CDR3: CASSAAGWEQFF
DNA: TGTGCCAGCAGTGCCGCAGGGTGGGAGCAGTTCTTC

V: TRBV20-1
J: TRBJ2-1
size: .
D: TRBD2
CDR3: CSATPGLAGGLQFF
DNA: TGCAGTGCTACCCCGGGACTAGCGGGAGGCCTGCAGTTCTTC

V: TRBV12-3/TRBV12-4
J: TRBJ1-4
size: few
D: TRBD1
CDR3: CASSRTGGGNEKLFF
DNA: TGTGCCAGCAGTAGGACAGGAGGGGGTAATGAAAAACTGTTTTTT

V: TRBV12-3/TRBV12-4
J: TRBJ2-3
size: many
D: TRBD2
CDR3: CASRFISGRAADTQYF
DNA: TGTGCCAGCAGATTTATTAGCGGGAGAGCTGCAGATACGCAGTATTTT

V: TRBV7-9
J: TRBJ2-2
size: few
D: TRBD1
CDR3: CASSRDRNTGELFF
DNA: TGTGCCAGCAGTCGGGACAGGAACACCGGGGAGCTGTTTTTT

V: TRBV29-1
J: TRBJ1-2
size: few
D: .
CDR3: CSVSSANYGYTF
DNA: TGCAGCGTTTCCAGTGCTAACTATGGCTACACCTTC

V: TRBV29-1
J: TRBJ2-3
size: many
D: TRBD1
CDR3: CSAAIGGTGPDTQYF
DNA: TGCAGCGCGGCCATCGGAGGGACAGGGCCAGATACGCAGTATTTT

V: TRBV5-4
J: TRBJ2-1
size: .
D: .
CDR3: CASSLGLASAYNEQFF
DNA: TGTGCCAGCAGCTTGGGGCTAGCGAGTGCCTACAATGAGCAGTTCTTC

V: TRBV20-1
J: TRBJ2-5
size: many
D: .
CDR3: CSARAQETQYF
DNA: TGCAGTGCTAGGGCACAAGAGACCCAGTACTTC

V: TRBV5-6
J: TRBJ2-1
size: .
D: TRBD2
CDR3: CASSLVGAGGYNEQFF
DNA: TGTGCCAGCAGCTTGGTGGGTGCGGGAGGGTACAATGAGCAGTTCTTC

V: TRBV14
J: TRBJ2-7
size: .
D: .
CDR3: CASSQDQRDIPYEQYF
DNA: TGTGCCAGCAGCCAAGATCAGAGAGACATTCCCTACGAGCAGTACTTC

V: TRBV7-9
J: TRBJ1-5
size: few
D: .
CDR3: CASSSATRSGNQPQHF
DNA: TGTGCCAGCAGTTCTGCCACCAGGTCCGGCAATCAGCCCCAGCATTTT

V: TRBV6-5
J: TRBJ2-1
size: few
D: TRBD2
CDR3: CASSYLGLVDEQFF
DNA: TGTGCCAGCAGTTACCTGGGACTAGTAGATGAGCAGTTCTTC

V: TRBV7-2
J: TRBJ2-7
size: .
D: TRBD2
CDR3: CASSTGLAGDDEQYF
DNA: TGTGCCAGCAGCACGGGACTAGCGGGAGACGACGAGCAGTACTTC

V: TRBV12-3/TRBV12-4
J: TRBJ2-1
size: .
D: TRBD2
CDR3: CASSLTLAGEARQFF
DNA: TGTGCCAGCAGTTTAACCCTAGCGGGTGAAGCGAGGCAGTTCTTC

V: TRBV27
J: TRBJ2-3
size: .
D: TRBD2
CDR3: CASIGLETDTQYF
DNA: TGTGCCAGCATCGGACTAGAAACAGATACGCAGTATTTT

V: TRBV12-3/TRBV12-4
J: TRBJ2-2
size: .
D: TRBD2
CDR3: CASSQSGNGELFF
DNA: TGTGCCAGCAGTCAGAGCGGGAACGGGGAGCTGTTTTTT

V: TRBV28
J: TRBJ1-6
size: few
D: .
CDR3: CASSFVGGSGNSPLHF
DNA: TGTGCCAGCAGTTTTGTAGGGGGTTCGGGTAATTCACCCCTCCACTTT

V: TRBV5-1
J: TRBJ2-1
size: .
D: TRBD1
CDR3: CASRPGQAYNEQFF
DNA: TGCGCCAGCCGCCCGGGACAGGCCTACAATGAGCAGTTCTTC

V: TRBV5-1
J: TRBJ1-1
size: .
D: .
CDR3: CASSLNLGSDAEAFF
DNA: TGCGCCAGCAGCTTGAATCTGGGTTCGGACGCTGAAGCTTTCTTT

V: TRBV12-3/TRBV12-4
J: TRBJ2-7
size: many
D: .
CDR3: CASSLRYGGYGRWEQYF
DNA: TGTGCCAGCAGCCTAAGGTACGGGGGCTACGGACGGTGGGAGCAGTACTTC

V: TRBV15
J: TRBJ1-1
size: .
D: .
CDR3: CATSRDLGTEAFF
DNA: TGTGCCACCAGCAGAGATCTCGGGACTGAAGCTTTCTTT

V: TRBV20-1
J: TRBJ2-5
size: many
D: TRBD1
CDR3: CSATAPTGGETQYF
DNA: TGCAGTGCTACCGCCCCGACAGGGGGGGAGACCCAGTACTTC

V: TRBV25-1
J: TRBJ2-1
size: many
D: .
CDR3: CASSDRNNEQFF
DNA: TGTGCCAGCAGTGACAGAAACAATGAGCAGTTCTTC

V: TRBV6-5
J: TRBJ1-2
size: .
D: TRBD1
CDR3: CASSPRGTDYGYTF
DNA: TGTGCCAGCAGTCCCCGGGGGACAGACTATGGCTACACCTTC

V: TRBV12-3/TRBV12-4
J: TRBJ2-7
size: many
D: TRBD1
CDR3: CASSLGQVLSYEQYF
DNA: TGTGCCAGCAGTTTGGGACAGGTCCTCTCCTACGAGCAGTACTTC

V: TRBV4-2
J: TRBJ2-1
size: medium-sized
D: .
CDR3: CASSQGSTDLNEQFF
DNA: TGTGCCAGCAGCCAAGGTAGCACAGACCTCAATGAGCAGTTCTTC

V: TRBV28
J: TRBJ1-1
size: many
D: .
CDR3: CASRVLQRHTEAFF
DNA: TGTGCCAGCAGGGTCCTACAAAGACACACTGAAGCTTTCTTT

V: TRBV5-1
J: TRBJ2-7
size: few
D: TRBD2
CDR3: CASSPRTSGNYEQYF
DNA: TGCGCCAGCAGCCCACGGACTAGCGGGAACTACGAGCAGTACTTC

V: TRBV20-1
J: TRBJ2-3
size: few
D: TRBD2
CDR3: CSARHSGNRISRPSDTQYF
DNA: TGCAGTGCTAGACACAGCGGGAACCGTATCTCGCGGCCATCGGATACGCAGTATTTT

V: TRBV20-1
J: TRBJ1-5
size: .
D: TRBD1
CDR3: CSARATGEQPQHF
DNA: TGCAGTGCTAGGGCGACAGGGGAACAGCCCCAGCATTTT

V: TRBV12-3/TRBV12-4
J: TRBJ1-2
size: .
D: TRBD1
CDR3: CASSLRGLFYGYTF
DNA: TGTGCCAGCAGTTTAAGGGGGCTCTTCTATGGCTACACCTTC

V: TRBV5-1
J: TRBJ1-4
size: .
D: .
CDR3: CASSFGAANEKLFF
DNA: TGCGCCAGCAGCTTCGGAGCTGCTAATGAAAAACTGTTTTTT

V: TRBV12-3/TRBV12-4
J: TRBJ1-5
size: .
D: .
CDR3: CASRVQLGPQHF
DNA: TGTGCCAGCAGGGTTCAACTTGGGCCCCAGCATTTT

V: TRBV27
J: TRBJ2-1
size: many
D: TRBD2
CDR3: CASSLSAGLADEQFF
DNA: TGTGCCAGCAGTTTATCCGCGGGACTAGCGGATGAGCAGTTCTTC

V: TRBV28
J: TRBJ2-5
size: .
D: TRBD2
CDR3: CASRGEAGRLQETQYF
DNA: TGTGCCAGCAGAGGGGAAGCGGGACGACTCCAAGAGACCCAGTACTTC

V: TRBV20-1
J: TRBJ2-1
size: .
D: TRBD2
CDR3: CSARVAGGYNEQFF
DNA: TGCAGTGCTAGAGTAGCGGGAGGATACAATGAGCAGTTCTTC

V: TRBV7-8
J: TRBJ2-7
size: .
D: TRBD2
CDR3: CASSLVASGYYEQYF
DNA: TGTGCCAGCAGCTTAGTGGCTAGCGGATACTACGAGCAGTACTTC

V: TRBV14
J: TRBJ2-2
size: .
D: .
CDR3: CASSQDEGGGGNTGELFF
DNA: TGTGCCAGCAGCCAAGATGAAGGAGGGGGAGGGAACACCGGGGAGCTGTTTTTT

V: TRBV20-1
J: TRBJ2-5
size: many
D: .
CDR3: CSARDQETQYF
DNA: TGCAGTGCTAGAGATCAAGAGACCCAGTACTTC

V: TRBV12-3/TRBV12-4
J: TRBJ2-2
size: .
D: .
CDR3: CASTANTGELFF
DNA: TGTGCCAGCACCGCGAACACCGGGGAGCTGTTTTTT

V: TRBV20-1
J: TRBJ2-1
size: many
D: TRBD2
CDR3: CSARWISSGNEQFF
DNA: TGCAGTGCTAGGTGGATTTCTAGCGGCAATGAGCAGTTCTTC

V: TRBV7-2
J: TRBJ2-3
size: few
D: .
CDR3: CASSGRQQGTQYF
DNA: TGTGCCAGCAGCGGAAGACAGCAGGGGACGCAGTATTTT

V: TRBV29-1
J: TRBJ2-3
size: many
D: .
CDR3: CSVGRDTDTQYF
DNA: TGCAGCGTTGGACGGGACACAGATACGCAGTATTTT

V: TRBV10-3
J: TRBJ2-1
size: .
D: .
CDR3: CAISESGFRLRGYNEQFF
DNA: TGTGCCATCAGTGAGTCGGGTTTTAGATTACGGGGATACAATGAGCAGTTCTTC

V: TRBV10-3
J: TRBJ2-3
size: many
D: TRBD1
CDR3: CAIGLSGGEDTQYF
DNA: TGTGCCATCGGATTGTCAGGGGGCGAAGATACGCAGTATTTT